This note documents a single TCR beta chain sequence. The antigen remains undetermined. The protocol was immunoSEQ multiplex PCR, while the TCRdb copy is restricted to in-frame clones and leaves out a portion. This repertoire shows more than 85,000 clones, around 90% found once; its top ten account for about 2%. Time point defined: pretreatment peripheral blood. These data originate in a study of PD-L1 blockade in urothelial cancer. Background on the study: The patients first took atezolizumab in 2014, receiving 1,200 mg intravenously every 3 weeks. Study findings and constraints: Tumor-associated clones in blood expanded more at 3 weeks in durable-benefit patients.

Germline V gene data show CDR1 as LNHDA and CDR2 as SQIVND (reference sequence). The CDR3 is 14 residues long. V lost 6 bases, J lost 5 bases, and 6 bases stayed unmatched. The specimen comprised PBMCs, sampled around atezolizumab (anti-PD-L1) treatment. The gene calls are TRBV19 and TRBJ2-7; 11 nucleotides line up with TRBD2. The clonotype was recovered from a man between 60 and 75 years old with urothelial cancer. The chain's CDR3 is CASRRTSGFDEQYF. CDR3 in DNA: TGTGCCAGTAGGAGGACTAGCGGGTTCGACGAGCAGTACTTC.